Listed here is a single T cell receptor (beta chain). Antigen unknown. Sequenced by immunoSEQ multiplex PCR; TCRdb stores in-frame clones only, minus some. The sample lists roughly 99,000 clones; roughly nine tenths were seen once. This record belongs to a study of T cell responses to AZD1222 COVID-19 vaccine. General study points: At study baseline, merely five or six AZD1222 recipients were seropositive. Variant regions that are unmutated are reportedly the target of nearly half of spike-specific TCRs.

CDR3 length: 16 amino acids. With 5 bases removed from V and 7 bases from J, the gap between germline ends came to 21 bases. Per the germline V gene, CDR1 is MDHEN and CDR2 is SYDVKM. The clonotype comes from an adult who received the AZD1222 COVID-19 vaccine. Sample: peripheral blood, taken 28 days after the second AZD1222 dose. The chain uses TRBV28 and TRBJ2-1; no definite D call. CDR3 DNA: TGTGCCAGCAGTAGGACCCAGCCTGTTAGGCGGAATGAGCAGTTCTTC. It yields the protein CASSRTQPVRRNEQFF.